The 27 T cell receptor beta chains reported below all come from one sample, sequenced in a study of T cells in Graves' hyperthyroidism and ophthalmopathy. Template material for amplifying TCR beta CDR3 regions consisted of RNA transcripts. RT-PCR in the first round (using the HTBI primer set) targeted the TCR CDR3. One entry per CDR3 protein results from TCRdb running MiXCR on the multiplex PCR reads. The repertoire holds about 740,000 distinct CDR3 sequences, with 12% to 15% as singletons. The sequenced sample consisted of blood. These receptors all stem from a woman between 18 and 29 years old with Graves' hyperthyroidism.

This clonotype was found a few times. V gene TRBV9 combines with J gene TRBJ2-3; D unresolved. Trimming left V 0 bases short and J 0 bases short, with 11 bases between. From germline, CDR1 is SGDLS and CDR2 YYNGEE. The CDR3 runs to 16 residues. The CDR3 DNA reads as TGTGCCAGCAGCGTAGGCCCGATCCGCAGCACAGATACGCAGTATTTT. This translates into CASSVGPIRSTDTQYF.

This clonotype was seen repeatedly, ten times or more. This chain uses TRBV7-9 with TRBJ2-7, with D unresolved. V was pared by 5 bases and J by 2 bases, with 10 bases between. Per the germline V gene, CDR1 is SEHNR and CDR2 is FQNEAQ (reference sequence). The length of the CDR3 is 13 residues. DNA of the CDR3: TGTGCCAGCAGCCTCACGGCCGCCTACGAGCAGTACTTC. Residues: CASSLTAAYEQYF.

In its sample, this clonotype was seen many times. J is TRBJ2-1 and V is TRBV7-8; the D gene is possibly TRBD2 (6 bases). This CDR3 comprises 16 residues. Germline V gene sequence: CDR1 SGHVS, CDR2 FQNEAQ. Trimming took off 3 bases at V and 5 bases at J, with 17 bases between the two ends. The CDR3 coding sequence is TGTGCCAGCAGCTTCCCGGGAGCGGTTACCCACAATGAGCAGTTCTTC. It yields the protein CASSFPGAVTHNEQFF.

This clonotype showed up just a few times. The chain links TRBV4-1 to TRBJ2-7, with unresolved D. The CDR3 sequence is 14 residues long. CDR1 is MGHRA, CDR2 YSYEKL, per germline. V was trimmed by 2 bases and J by 2 bases, leaving 10 bases between them. The CDR3 coding sequence is TGCGCCAGCAGCCAACTTTTCAGGCCCTACGAGCAGTACTTC. Translated: CASSQLFRPYEQYF.

In this sample, this clonotype turned up many times. The chain uses TRBV28 and TRBJ1-3; D not resolved. The length of the CDR3 is 15 residues. Looked up from germline, CDR1 is MDHEN and CDR2 is SYDVKM. Trimming took off 3 bases at V and 4 bases at J, with 13 bases between the two ends. The CDR3 bases are TGTGCCAGCAGTTTTTATAGGGTAGGAGGAAACACCATATATTTT. Translating it yields CASSFYRVGGNTIYF.

This clonotype has only a few counts. The chain employs TRBV6-6 and TRBJ1-2, with TRBD1 matching over 7 bases. The V gene end was trimmed by 0 bases and the J gene end by 5 bases; junction bases not matched to a gene: 15. CDR3 length equals 18 residues. Looked up from germline, CDR1 is MNHNY and CDR2 is SVGAGI (reference sequence). This CDR3 reads CASSYSTPGTANLYGYTF. In nucleotides, the CDR3 is TGTGCCAGCAGTTACTCAACCCCCGGGACAGCGAACTTATATGGCTACACCTTC.

This clonotype has at least ten counts. CDR3 loop: CASSLGQGFGYTF. As DNA, the CDR3 is TGTGCCAGCAGCTTAGGGCAGGGGTTTGGCTACACCTTC. V and J are TRBV11-2 and TRBJ1-2; tentatively, D is TRBD1 (6 bases). V lost 1 base and J 7 bases, leaving 10 bases between the germline ends. The CDR3 has 13 amino acids. Germline-derived CDR1 and CDR2 are SGHAT and FQNNGV.

The chain joins TRBV11-2 to TRBJ2-5, with D possibly matching TRBD1 (6 bases). Trimming left V 6 bases short and J 2 bases short, with 19 bases between. There are 16 residues in the CDR3. From germline, CDR1 is SGHAT and CDR2 FQNNGV. DNA for the CDR3: TGTGCCAGCAGACTAGGGTGGGACATCGATCAAGAGACCCAGTACTTC. Translated, it gives CASRLGWDIDQETQYF.

In this sample, this clonotype turned up a few times. The chain uses TRBV10-3 and TRBJ2-1; no definite D call. The germline CDR1 and CDR2 sequences are ENHRY and SYGVKD. This CDR3 contains 13 residues. Trimming removed 10 bases from V and 0 bases from J, with 10 bases in between. The CDR3 DNA is TGTGCCACCAGCAGGAGCTCCTACAATGAGCAGTTCTTC. Encoded protein: CATSRSSYNEQFF.

The chain uses TRBV4-2 and TRBJ1-5; a weak D match, TRBD1 (5 bases). Germline V gives CDR1 LGHNA, CDR2 YNFKEQ. This CDR3 spans 15 amino acids. The V end was cut by 0 bases, the J end by 5 bases, with 11 bases between. In DNA form, the CDR3 reads TGTGCCAGCAGCCAAGACAGGGTCGTCCATCAGCCCCAGCATTTT. Translated: CASSQDRVVHQPQHF.

The table lists this clonotype with a few counts. This chain joins TRBV6-1 and TRBJ1-1, with unresolved D. V was clipped by 1 base and J by 10 bases, with 13 bases between them. CDR3 length: 13 amino acids. The germline V gene has CDR1 MNHNS and CDR2 SASEGT. CDR3 DNA sequence: TGTGCCAGCAGTGAAGTCTTGGAACGGGCAGCTTTCTTT. The encoded protein is CASSEVLERAAFF.

This clonotype showed up just a few times. This chain links TRBV28 with TRBJ2-1, with D perhaps assigned TRBD1 or TRBD2 (5 bases each). Germline CDR1 is MDHEN and CDR2 is SYDVKM. Trimming stripped 6 bases from V and 0 bases from J, with 12 bases between. The CDR3 has 15 residues. CDR3 in DNA: TGTGCCAGCAGGGGGGACGGTCCCTCCTACAATGAGCAGTTCTTC. Protein: CASRGDGPSYNEQFF.

The rearrangement uses TRBV4-2 and TRBJ2-7; no clear D gene. Trimming left V 2 bases short and J 3 bases short, with 14 bases between. Germline CDR1 and CDR2: LGHNA and YNFKEQ. The CDR3 is 15 amino acids. The chain's CDR3 is CASSQTTSRNYEQYF. CDR3 nucleotides: TGTGCCAGCAGCCAAACGACCTCTAGAAACTACGAGCAGTACTTC.

The CDR3 bases are TGTGCCACCAGTGAGACAGGGGGCTATGACGAGCAGTACTTC. This translates into CATSETGGYDEQYF. The genes are TRBV24-1 and TRBJ2-7, with 10 bases fitting TRBD1. CDR1 is KGHDR, CDR2 SFDVKD, per germline. This CDR3 spans 14 amino acids. The V and J ends lost 4 bases and 5 bases, in that order; junction bases with no gene match: 4.

In its sample, this clonotype was seen many times. The rearrangement joins TRBV30 to TRBJ1-2; weak D call: TRBD1 (6 bases). V lost 3 bases, J lost 0 bases, and 11 bases lay in between. The CDR3 is 14 residues long. CDR1 GTSNPN and CDR2 SVGIG come from the germline V gene (reference sequence). The CDR3 nucleotides read TGTGCCTGGAGACCTGACAGGCCTAACTATGGCTACACCTTC. Translating it yields CAWRPDRPNYGYTF. The complete variable domain, with remaining parts taken from reference TRBV30 and TRBJ1-2, reads SQTIHQWPATLVQPVGSPLSLECTVEGTSNPNLYWYRQAAGRGLQLLFYSVGIGQISSEVPQNLSASRPQDRQFILSSKKLLLSDSGFYLCAWRPDRPNYGYTFGSGTRLTVV.

This clonotype was seen at least ten times. The chain links TRBV18 to TRBJ1-1; D unresolved. Looked up from germline, CDR1 is KGHSH and CDR2 is LQKENI. Trimming took off 2 bases at V and 1 base at J, with 8 bases between the two ends. The CDR3 runs 14 residues. CDR3 sequence (DNA): TGTGCCAGCTCACCAGTAATAGGGAACACTGAAGCTTTCTTT. Amino acid sequence: CASSPVIGNTEAFF.

The sample holds a few counts of this clonotype. The chain employs TRBV6-5 and TRBJ2-1, with D perhaps TRBD1 (6 bases). CDR1 is MNHEY, CDR2 SVGAGI, per germline. This CDR3 spans 15 amino acids. V lost 4 bases, J lost 4 bases, and 14 bases lay in between. The CDR3 sequence: CASSSMDSLYNEQFF. The CDR3 DNA is TGTGCCAGCAGTTCAATGGACAGTCTGTACAATGAGCAGTTCTTC.

There are a few counts of this clonotype. This chain links TRBV3-2 with TRBJ2-7. TRBV3-2 is described as a pseudogene. The CDR3 is 11 residues long. The CDR3 region is CASSQVLQQYF. The CDR3 coding sequence is TGTGCCAGCAGCCAAGTTCTACAGCAGTACTTC.

This clonotype occurred a few times. The V gene is TRBV7-9, the J gene TRBJ1-2; weak D call: TRBD1 (5 bases). The CDR3 covers 15 residues. V gave up 5 bases and J gave up 5 bases, with 18 bases separating them. The V gene's germline CDR1 is SEHNR and CDR2 FQNEAQ (reference sequence). Here the CDR3 reads CASSTTAIEGYGYTF. In DNA form, the CDR3 reads TGTGCCAGCAGCACCACCGCGATTGAGGGGTATGGCTACACCTTC.

This sequence joins TRBV20-1 and TRBJ2-1, with 10 positions matching TRBD1. V was clipped by 5 bases and J by 2 bases; unmatched bases: 3. CDR3 size: 14 residues. Looked up from germline, CDR1 is DFQATT and CDR2 is SNEGSKA (reference sequence). DNA for the CDR3: TGCAGTGCTGGTGACAGGGGGCCCTACAATGAGCAGTTCTTC. This encodes CSAGDRGPYNEQFF.

In its sample, this clonotype was seen a few times. A read error may produce the germline difference seen at one junction end. The J gene is TRBJ2-1, the V gene TRBV2; no reliable D call. This CDR3 has 13 amino acids. Germline V gives CDR1 SNHLY, CDR2 FYNNEI. In DNA form, the CDR3 reads TGTGTCAGCAGTGTCAACACTTACAATGAGCAGTTCTTC. This sequence encodes CVSSVNTYNEQFF.

CDR3 loop: CSARRRLAGTYEQYF. The CDR3 DNA reads as TGCAGTGCTCGCCGAAGACTAGCGGGGACCTACGAGCAGTACTTC. The chain links TRBV20-1 to TRBJ2-7; 11 bases line up with TRBD2. J gave up 2 bases and V 5 bases, and 8 bases lay outside the gene matches. This CDR3 contains 15 residues. From germline, CDR1 is DFQATT and CDR2 SNEGSKA (reference sequence).

This clonotype was found many times. This rearrangement joins TRBV28 to TRBJ2-3; TRBD2 aligns across 10 bases. Germline CDR1 MDHEN, CDR2 SYDVKM. The CDR3 totals 14 residues. The V segment lost 6 bases and the J segment 5 bases; nucleotides outside the gene matches: 5. The CDR3 protein is CASRGTSVVDTQYF. DNA for the CDR3: TGTGCCAGCAGAGGGACTAGCGTTGTAGATACGCAGTATTTT.

This clonotype was seen only a few times. The chain links TRBV7-9 to TRBJ1-2; tentatively, D is TRBD1 (5 bases). The length of the CDR3 is 14 residues. The germline gives CDR1 SEHNR, CDR2 FQNEAQ (reference sequence). The V end was cut by 2 bases, the J end by 4 bases, with 11 bases between. CDR3 residues: CASSLKGLAYGYTF. CDR3 DNA sequence: TGTGCCAGCAGCTTAAAGGGACTCGCCTATGGCTACACCTTC.

This clonotype was detected many times. This sequence joins TRBV13 and TRBJ1-4; a weak D match, TRBD1 (6 bases). Trimming shortened V by 0 bases and J by 8 bases, and 16 bases separated the two germline ends. The CDR3 loop spans 16 amino acids. Germline assignment: CDR1 PRHDT and CDR2 FYEKMQ (reference sequence). The CDR3 DNA reads TGTGCCAGCAGCTTAGGGGCAGGGGCGCCGCAAGAAAAACTGTTTTTT. Residues: CASSLGAGAPQEKLFF.

This clonotype has ten or more counts. This sequence joins TRBV30 and TRBJ1-4, with TRBD1 matching 7 bases. V gave up 4 bases and J gave up 8 bases; unmatched junction bases: 10. The CDR3 sequence is 14 residues long. CDR1 is GTSNPN and CDR2 is SVGIG in the germline V gene (reference sequence). This CDR3 reads CAWTFDREGEKLFF. The CDR3 bases are TGTGCCTGGACCTTCGACAGGGAGGGAGAAAAACTGTTTTTT.

CDR3 nucleotides: TGTGCCAGCAGACCCGGTGAGGGGTATGGCTACACCTTC. This translates into CASRPGEGYGYTF. The chain uses TRBV4-2 and TRBJ1-2, with D perhaps TRBD1 (5 bases). CDR3 length: 13 amino acids. The germline V gene encodes CDR1 LGHNA and CDR2 YNFKEQ. The V gene lost 6 bases and the J gene lost 5 bases, with 13 bases spanning the gap.